Presented here are 2 T cell receptor beta chains from one specimen sequenced in a study of blood T cell repertoires in COVID-19. The assay was immunoSEQ multiplex PCR, and TCRdb's table has in-frame clones only and misses some. The data hold about 200,000 clones, with 86% observed a single time. Sequenced material: PBMCs or T cells enriched from blood (not recorded which). These receptors came from a woman younger than 45 who had been exposed to COVID-19.

The V call is TRBV6-1, the J call TRBJ1-5; 7 bases are shared with TRBD1. The germline V gene encodes CDR1 MNHNS and CDR2 SASEGT. The junction had 3 bases not matched to a gene; V was cut back by 3 bases and J by 1 base. CDR3 length: 15 residues. CDR3 nucleotide sequence: TGTGCCAGCAGTGAGGACAGGACGAGCAATCAGCCCCAGCATTTT. Translating it yields CASSEDRTSNQPQHF.

V usage is TRBV25-1 and J usage is TRBJ1-3; D not certain. From germline, CDR1 is MGHDK and CDR2 SYGVNS. V lost 11 bases, J lost 1 base, and 9 bases lay in between. CDR3 length: 12 amino acids. The CDR3 DNA reads TGTGCCGCCCACGGGTCTGGAAACACCATATATTTT. Its protein product is CAAHGSGNTIYF.